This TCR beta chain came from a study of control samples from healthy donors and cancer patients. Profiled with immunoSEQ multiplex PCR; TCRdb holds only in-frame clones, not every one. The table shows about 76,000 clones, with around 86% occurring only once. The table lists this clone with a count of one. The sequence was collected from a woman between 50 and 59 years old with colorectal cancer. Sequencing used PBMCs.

In nucleotides, the CDR3 is TGTGCCAGCAGCCCGGGAGGGGGGCAGAACGGGGAGCTGTTTTTT. Translating it yields CASSPGGGQNGELFF. The chain combines TRBV9 with TRBJ2-2; 8 bases agree with TRBD2. V gave up 4 bases and J gave up 7 bases; unmatched junction bases: 9. Germline values: CDR1 SGDLS, CDR2 YYNGEE. The CDR3 is made up of 15 amino acids.